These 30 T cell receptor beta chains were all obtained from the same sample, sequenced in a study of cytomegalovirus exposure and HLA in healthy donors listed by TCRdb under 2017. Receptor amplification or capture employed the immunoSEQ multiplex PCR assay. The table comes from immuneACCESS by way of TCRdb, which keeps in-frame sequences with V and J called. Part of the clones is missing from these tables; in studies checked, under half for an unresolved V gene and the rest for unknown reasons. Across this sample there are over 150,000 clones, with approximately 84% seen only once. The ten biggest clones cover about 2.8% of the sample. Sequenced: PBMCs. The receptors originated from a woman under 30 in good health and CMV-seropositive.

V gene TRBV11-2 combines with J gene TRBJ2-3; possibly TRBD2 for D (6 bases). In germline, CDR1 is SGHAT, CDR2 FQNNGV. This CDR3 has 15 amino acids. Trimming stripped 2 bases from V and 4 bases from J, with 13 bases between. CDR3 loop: CASSLPSGGADTQYF. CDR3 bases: TGTGCCAGCAGCTTACCCTCAGGAGGGGCAGATACGCAGTATTTT. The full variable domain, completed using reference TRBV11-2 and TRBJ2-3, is EAGVAQSPRYKIIEKRQSVAFWCNPISGHATLYWYQQILGQGPKLLIQFQNNGVVDDSQLPKDRFSAERLKGVDSTLKIQPAKLEDSAVYLCASSLPSGGADTQYFGPGTRLTVL.

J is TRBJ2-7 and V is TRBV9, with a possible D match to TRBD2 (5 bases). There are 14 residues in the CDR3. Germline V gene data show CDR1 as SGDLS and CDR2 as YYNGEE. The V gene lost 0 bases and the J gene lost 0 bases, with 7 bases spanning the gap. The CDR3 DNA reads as TGTGCCAGCAGCGTAGGAGGGCGCTCCTACGAGCAGTACTTC. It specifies CASSVGGRSYEQYF.

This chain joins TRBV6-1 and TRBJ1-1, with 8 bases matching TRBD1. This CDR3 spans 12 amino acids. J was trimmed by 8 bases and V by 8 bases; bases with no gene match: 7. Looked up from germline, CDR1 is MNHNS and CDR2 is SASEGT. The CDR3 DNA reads TGTGCCAGCCGCATCGGGACAGGCGAAGCTTTCTTT. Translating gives CASRIGTGEAFF.

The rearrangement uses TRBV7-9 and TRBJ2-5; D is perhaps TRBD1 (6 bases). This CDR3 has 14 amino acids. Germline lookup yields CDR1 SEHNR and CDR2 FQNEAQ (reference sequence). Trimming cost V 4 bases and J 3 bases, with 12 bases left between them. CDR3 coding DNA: TGTGCCAGCAGCTCCAGACAGGACGAAGAGACCCAGTACTTC. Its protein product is CASSSRQDEETQYF.

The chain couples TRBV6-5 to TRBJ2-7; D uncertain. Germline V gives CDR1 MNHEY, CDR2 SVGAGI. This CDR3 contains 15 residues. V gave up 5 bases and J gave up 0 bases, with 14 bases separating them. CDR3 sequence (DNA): TGTGCCAGCAGTCCCCGAGGAAGCCTCTCCTACGAGCAGTACTTC. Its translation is CASSPRGSLSYEQYF.

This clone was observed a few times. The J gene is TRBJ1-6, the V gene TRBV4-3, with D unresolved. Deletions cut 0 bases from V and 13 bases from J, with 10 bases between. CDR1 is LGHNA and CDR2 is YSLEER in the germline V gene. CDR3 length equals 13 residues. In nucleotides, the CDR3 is TGCGCCAGCAGCCAAGATGGTTACGGTCCCCTCCACTTT. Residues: CASSQDGYGPLHF.

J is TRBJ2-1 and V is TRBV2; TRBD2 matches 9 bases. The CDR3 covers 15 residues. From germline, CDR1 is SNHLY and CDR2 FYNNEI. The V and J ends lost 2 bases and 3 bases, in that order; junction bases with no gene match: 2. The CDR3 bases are TGTGCCAGCAGTGAAATAGCGGGGGTCTACAATGAGCAGTTCTTC. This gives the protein CASSEIAGVYNEQFF.

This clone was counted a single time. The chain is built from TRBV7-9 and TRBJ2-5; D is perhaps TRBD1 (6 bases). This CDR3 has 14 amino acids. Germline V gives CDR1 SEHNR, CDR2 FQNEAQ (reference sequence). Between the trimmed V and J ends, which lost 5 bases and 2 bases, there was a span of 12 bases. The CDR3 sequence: CASSTGQRQETQYF. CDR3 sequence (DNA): TGTGCCAGCAGCACCGGACAGAGACAAGAGACCCAGTACTTC.

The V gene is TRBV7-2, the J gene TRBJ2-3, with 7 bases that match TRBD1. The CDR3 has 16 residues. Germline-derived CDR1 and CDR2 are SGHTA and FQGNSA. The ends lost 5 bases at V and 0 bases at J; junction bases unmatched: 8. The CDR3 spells CASSPDRGLSTDTQYF. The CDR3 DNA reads TGTGCCAGCAGCCCAGATAGGGGGCTCAGCACAGATACGCAGTATTTT.

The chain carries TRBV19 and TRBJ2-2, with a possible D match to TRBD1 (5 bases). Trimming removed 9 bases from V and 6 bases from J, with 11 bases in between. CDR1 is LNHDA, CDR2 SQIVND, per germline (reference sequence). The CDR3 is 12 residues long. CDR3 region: CASTGAPGELFF. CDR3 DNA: TGTGCCAGCACAGGTGCCCCCGGGGAGCTGTTTTTT.

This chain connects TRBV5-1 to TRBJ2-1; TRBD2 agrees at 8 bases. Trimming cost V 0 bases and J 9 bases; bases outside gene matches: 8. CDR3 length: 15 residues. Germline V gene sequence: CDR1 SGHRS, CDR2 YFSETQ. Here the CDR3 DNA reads TGCGCCAGCAGCTTGGCCTCCGGGGGGGCCGGTGAGCAGTTCTTC. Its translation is CASSLASGGAGEQFF.

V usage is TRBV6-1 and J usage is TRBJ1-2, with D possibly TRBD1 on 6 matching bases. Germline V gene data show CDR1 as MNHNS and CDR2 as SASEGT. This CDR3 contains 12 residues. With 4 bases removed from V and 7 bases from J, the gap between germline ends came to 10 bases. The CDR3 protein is CASSADRFGYTF. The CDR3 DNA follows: TGTGCCAGCAGTGCAGACAGGTTTGGCTACACCTTC.

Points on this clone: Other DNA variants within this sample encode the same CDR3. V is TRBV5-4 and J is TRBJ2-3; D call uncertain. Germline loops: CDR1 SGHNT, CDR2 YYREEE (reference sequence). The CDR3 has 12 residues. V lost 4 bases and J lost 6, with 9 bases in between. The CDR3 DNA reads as TGTGCCAGCAGCGACTTCACGGATACGCAGTATTTT. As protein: CASSDFTDTQYF.

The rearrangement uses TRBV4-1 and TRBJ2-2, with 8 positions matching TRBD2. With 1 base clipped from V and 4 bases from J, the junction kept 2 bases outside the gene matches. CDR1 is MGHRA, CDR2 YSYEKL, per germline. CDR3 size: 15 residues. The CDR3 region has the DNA TGCGCCAGCAGCCAAGCTGCGGGGGGCACCGGGGAGCTGTTTTTT. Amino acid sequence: CASSQAAGGTGELFF.

The chain's CDR3 is CASSPGGYNEQFF. The CDR3 nucleotides read TGTGCCAGCAGCCCGGGGGGGTACAATGAGCAGTTCTTC. This chain uses TRBV6-1 with TRBJ2-1, with 8 bases matching TRBD2. CDR1 is MNHNS, CDR2 SASEGT, per germline. This CDR3 comprises 13 residues. J gave up 4 bases and V 6 bases, and 2 bases lay outside the gene matches.

The CDR3 region is CASSANRAGNEQFF. For the CDR3, the DNA is TGTGCCAGCAGTGCCAACCGGGCGGGCAATGAGCAGTTCTTC. The chain carries TRBV2 and TRBJ2-1; weak D call: TRBD2 (5 bases). This CDR3 is built from 14 residues. V gave up 4 bases and J gave up 6 bases, with 13 bases separating them. Germline values: CDR1 SNHLY, CDR2 FYNNEI.

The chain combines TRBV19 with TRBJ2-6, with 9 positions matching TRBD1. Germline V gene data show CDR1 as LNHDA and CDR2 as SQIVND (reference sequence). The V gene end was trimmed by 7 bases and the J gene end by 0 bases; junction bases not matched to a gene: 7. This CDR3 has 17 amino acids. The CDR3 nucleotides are TGTGCCAGTAAGACCGGGACAGGGAGCTCTGGGGCCAACGTCCTGACTTTC. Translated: CASKTGTGSSGANVLTF.

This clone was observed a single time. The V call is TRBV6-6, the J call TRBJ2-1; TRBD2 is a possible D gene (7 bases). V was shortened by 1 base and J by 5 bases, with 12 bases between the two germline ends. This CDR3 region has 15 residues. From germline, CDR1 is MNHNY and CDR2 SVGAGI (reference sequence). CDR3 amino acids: CASSYWGGVDNEQFF. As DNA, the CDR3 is TGTGCCAGCAGTTACTGGGGGGGCGTTGACAATGAGCAGTTCTTC.

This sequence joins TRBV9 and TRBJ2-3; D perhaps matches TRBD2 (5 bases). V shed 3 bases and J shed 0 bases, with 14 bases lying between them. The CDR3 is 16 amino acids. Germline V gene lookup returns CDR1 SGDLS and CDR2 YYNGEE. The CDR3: CASSERAGISTDTQYF. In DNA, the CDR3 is TGTGCCAGCAGCGAAAGGGCCGGGATCAGCACAGATACGCAGTATTTT.

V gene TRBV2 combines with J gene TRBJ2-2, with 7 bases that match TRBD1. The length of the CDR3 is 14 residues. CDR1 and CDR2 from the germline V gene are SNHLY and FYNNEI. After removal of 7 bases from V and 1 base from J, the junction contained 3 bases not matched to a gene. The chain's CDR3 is CASTRGKNTGELFF. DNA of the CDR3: TGTGCCAGCACCAGGGGGAAGAACACCGGGGAGCTGTTTTTT. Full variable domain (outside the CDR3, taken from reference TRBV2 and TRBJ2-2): EPEVTQTPSHQVTQMGQEVILRCVPISNHLYFYWYRQILGQKVEFLVSFYNNEISEKSEIFDDQFSVERPDGSNFTLKIRSTKLEDSAMYFCASTRGKNTGELFFGEGSRLTVL.

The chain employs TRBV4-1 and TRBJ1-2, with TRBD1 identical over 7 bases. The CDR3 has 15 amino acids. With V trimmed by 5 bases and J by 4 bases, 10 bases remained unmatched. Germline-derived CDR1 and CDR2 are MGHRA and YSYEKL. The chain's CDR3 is CASSDITGTAYGYTF. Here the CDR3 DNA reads TGCGCCAGCAGCGACATCACCGGGACAGCCTATGGCTACACCTTC.

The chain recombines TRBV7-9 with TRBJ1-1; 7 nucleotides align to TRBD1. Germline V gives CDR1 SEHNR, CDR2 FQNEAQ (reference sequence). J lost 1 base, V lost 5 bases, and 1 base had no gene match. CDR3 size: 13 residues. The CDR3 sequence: CASSGTANTEAFF. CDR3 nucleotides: TGTGCCAGCAGCGGGACAGCGAACACTGAAGCTTTCTTT.

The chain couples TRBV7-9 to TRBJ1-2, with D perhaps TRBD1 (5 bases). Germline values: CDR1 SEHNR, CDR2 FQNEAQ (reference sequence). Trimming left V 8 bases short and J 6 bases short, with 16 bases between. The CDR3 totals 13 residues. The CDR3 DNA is TGTGCCAGCGGGGCTTTAGAGGTGGATGGCTACACCTTC. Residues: CASGALEVDGYTF.

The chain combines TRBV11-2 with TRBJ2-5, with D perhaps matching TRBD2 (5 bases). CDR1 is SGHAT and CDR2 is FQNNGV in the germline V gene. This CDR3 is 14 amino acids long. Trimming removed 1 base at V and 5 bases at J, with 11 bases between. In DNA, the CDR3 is TGTGCCAGCAGCTTAGGGTGGGAGCCGGAGACCCAGTACTTC. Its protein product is CASSLGWEPETQYF.

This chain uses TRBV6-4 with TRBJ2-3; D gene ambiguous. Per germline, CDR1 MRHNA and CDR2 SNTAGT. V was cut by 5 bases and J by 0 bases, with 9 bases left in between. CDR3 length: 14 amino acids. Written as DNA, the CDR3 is TGTGCCAGCAGTCTAGGCACTAGCACAGATACGCAGTATTTT. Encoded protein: CASSLGTSTDTQYF.

CDR3 nucleotides: TGTGCCAGCAGGCCCTCTGGGGGCGGGAGGGAGACCCAGTACTTC. It translates to CASRPSGGGRETQYF. The chain uses TRBV2 and TRBJ2-5; 8 bases are a match to TRBD2. The CDR3 covers 15 residues. V shed 6 bases and J 5 bases; nucleotides not matched to a gene: 11. The germline gives CDR1 SNHLY, CDR2 FYNNEI. Looking up the rest from reference TRBV2 and TRBJ2-5 gives the full variable domain: EPEVTQTPSHQVTQMGQEVILRCVPISNHLYFYWYRQILGQKVEFLVSFYNNEISEKSEIFDDQFSVERPDGSNFTLKIRSTKLEDSAMYFCASRPSGGGRETQYFGPGTRLLVL.

DNA of the CDR3: TGCAGCGCCCGGGGGGGTCAGAACACCGGGGAGCTGTTTTTT. Protein sequence: CSARGGQNTGELFF. V and J are TRBV29-1 and TRBJ2-2, with TRBD2 matching over 8 bases. The germline CDR1 and CDR2 sequences are SQVTM and ANQGSEA. The V gene end was trimmed by 7 bases and the J gene end by 1 base; junction bases not matched to a gene: 5. The CDR3 spans 14 residues.

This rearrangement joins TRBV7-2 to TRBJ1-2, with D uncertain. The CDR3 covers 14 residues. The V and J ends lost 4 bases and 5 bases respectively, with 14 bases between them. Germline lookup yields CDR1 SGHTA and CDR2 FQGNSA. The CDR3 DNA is TGTGCCAGCAGCTACGTGTCCAACTGGTATGGCTACACCTTC. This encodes CASSYVSNWYGYTF.

The CDR3 nucleotides are TGTGCCAGCAGAACAGGGTCGGGCCTGACTTTC. Its protein product is CASRTGSGLTF. The chain couples TRBV6-7 to TRBJ2-6; weak D call: TRBD1 (6 bases). TRBV6-7 is annotated as an ORF whose role is uncertain. Trimming pared 6 bases from V and 15 bases from J, leaving 12 bases between. The CDR3 covers 11 residues.

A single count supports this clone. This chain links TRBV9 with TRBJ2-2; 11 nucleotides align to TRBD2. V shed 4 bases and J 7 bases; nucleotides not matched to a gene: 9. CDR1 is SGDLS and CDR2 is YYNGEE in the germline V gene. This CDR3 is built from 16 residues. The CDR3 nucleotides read TGTGCCAGCAGCTCCCGACTAGCGGGGCTAGGCGGGGAGCTGTTTTTT. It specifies CASSSRLAGLGGELFF.